This T cell receptor beta chain was sequenced in a study of regulatory T cells in long-lasting Graves disease. Both iRepertoire HTBI primers and Arm-PCR of CDR3 regions were used to build the TCR beta libraries. TCRdb independently ran MiXCR on the multiplex PCR reads; one entry per CDR3 protein. The sample has 410,000 or so distinct CDR3 sequences, just under 15% seen once. The length of the CDR3 is 12 residues. Trimming pared 8 bases from V and 7 bases from J, leaving 14 bases between. Germline CDR1 and CDR2: SNHLY and FYNNEI. This clonotype came up many times. Stated time point: newly diagnosed GD, antithyroid drugs for less than 3 months. There was RNA extracted from PBMCs, and the TCR library was made from it. The same data also went into a second study, on T cells in Graves' hyperthyroidism and ophthalmopathy. Per that study: Exclusion followed for patients with uncontrolled infection, other autoimmune disease, pregnancy or lactation.

The source was peripheral blood mononuclear cells (PBMCs), collected at new diagnosis, from a patient treated with antithyroid drugs. This receptor was identified in a woman younger than 45 with Graves disease. V gene TRBV2 combines with J gene TRBJ1-2; D is unclear. Written as DNA, the CDR3 is TGTGCCAGCTTACCGGGGAGAACTGGCTACACCTTC. It codes for CASLPGRTGYTF.